A selection of T cell receptor beta chains follows, all from one sample in a study of OX40 agonist ivuxolimab in advanced cancers. Repertoires were generated with immunoSEQ multiplex PCR, while TCRdb's copy carries only in-frame clones and drops some. The sample shows 40,000 to 45,000 clones, around 91% of them seen only once. The specimen was CD4+ or CD8+ T cells sorted from blood, collected in a trial of the OX40 agonist ivuxolimab. Receptor source: an adult with an advanced solid tumor such as melanoma, head and neck, liver or kidney cancer. The CDR3 runs from the conserved cysteine through the conserved F or W. A D gene is named only where the DNA matches it firmly. Clone size, where shown, is once, few, many, or a class for clones that have expanded.

clone_size,d_call,v_call,j_call,cdr3_aa,cdr3_nt
once,NA,TRBV5-4,TRBJ2-5,CASSLEVAVSQETQYF,TGTGCCAGCAGCTTGGAAGTAGCGGTATCACAAGAGACCCAGTACTTC
NA,NA,TRBV7-2,TRBJ2-5,CASSLMGPAETQYF,TGTGCCAGCAGCTTAATGGGCCCCGCAGAGACCCAGTACTTC
NA,NA,TRBV7-8,TRBJ2-1,CASSWQVGWNEQFF,TGTGCCAGCAGCTGGCAGGTGGGGTGGAATGAGCAGTTCTTC
NA,NA,TRBV19,TRBJ2-5,CASSQTVNQETQYF,TGTGCCAGTAGTCAGACAGTGAACCAAGAGACCCAGTACTTC
once,TRBD1,TRBV7-7,TRBJ2-1,CASSLRQGVEQFF,TGTGCTAGCAGCTTAAGACAGGGCGTTGAGCAGTTCTTC
few,NA,TRBV5-6,TRBJ2-5,CASSYMRPGLLGETQYF,TGTGCCAGCAGCTACATGCGACCGGGACTGCTAGGAGAGACCCAGTACTTC
NA,NA,TRBV10-3,TRBJ2-2,CAISESGGANTGELFF,TGTGCCATCAGTGAGTCGGGCGGCGCGAACACCGGGGAGCTGTTTTTT
NA,NA,TRBV5-5,TRBJ1-4,CASSLAINEQKLFF,TGTGCCAGCAGCTTGGCGATCAACGAGCAAAAACTGTTTTTT
NA,NA,TRBV6-1,TRBJ1-2,CASSRSGDSYGYTF,TGTGCCAGCAGTCGCTCAGGGGATAGCTATGGCTACACCTTC
NA,NA,TRBV9,TRBJ2-3,CASSVSGFADTQYF,TGTGCCAGCAGCGTGTCCGGGTTCGCAGATACGCAGTATTTT
few,TRBD2,TRBV2,TRBJ2-1,CASSPSGGAYNEQFF,TGTGCCAGCAGTCCTAGCGGGGGGGCCTACAATGAGCAGTTCTTC
NA,NA,TRBV2,TRBJ2-7,CASRDNSYEQYF,TGTGCCAGCCGGGACAACTCCTACGAGCAGTACTTC
NA,NA,TRBV19,TRBJ1-1,CASSSNRGTEAFF,TGTGCCAGTAGTAGCAACCGGGGCACTGAAGCTTTCTTT
NA,NA,TRBV5-1,TRBJ2-1,CASSIDRYNEQFF,TGCGCCAGCAGTATAGACAGGTACAATGAGCAGTTCTTC
NA,TRBD2,TRBV2,TRBJ2-7,CASREGPLAGEFHEQYF,TGTGCCAGCAGGGAGGGCCCTCTAGCGGGAGAGTTCCACGAGCAGTACTTC
NA,TRBD1,TRBV5-6,TRBJ1-3,CASSLVTGAGNTIYF,TGTGCCAGCAGCTTGGTCACAGGGGCAGGAAACACCATATATTTT
NA,NA,TRBV6-1,TRBJ1-2,CASRAGLAYGYTF,TGTGCCAGCAGGGCAGGGTTGGCCTATGGCTACACCTTC
NA,NA,TRBV2,TRBJ2-5,CASSEMRVETQYF,TGTGCCAGCAGTGAGATGCGGGTAGAGACCCAGTACTTC
NA,TRBD1,TRBV27,TRBJ1-6,CASSFAGTGGRSPLHF,TGTGCCAGCAGTTTTGCGGGAACAGGGGGAAGGTCACCCCTCCACTTT
NA,NA,TRBV6-6,TRBJ2-7,CASSYSTTGEQYF,TGTGCCAGCAGTTACTCGACTACCGGCGAGCAGTACTTC
NA,NA,TRBV30,TRBJ1-3,CAWGAGAITGNTIYF,TGTGCCTGGGGGGCAGGGGCGATCACTGGAAACACCATATATTTT
NA,NA,TRBV28,TRBJ2-3,CASSSDSGFTDTQYF,TGTGCCAGCAGTTCGGATAGCGGATTTACAGATACGCAGTATTTT
NA,TRBD1,TRBV9,TRBJ2-5,CASSIGQGKETQYF,TGTGCCAGCAGCATTGGACAGGGAAAAGAGACCCAGTACTTC
NA,TRBD1,TRBV5-5,TRBJ1-1,CASSAVRDSLMNTEAFF,TGTGCCAGCAGCGCAGTCCGGGACAGCCTGATGAACACTGAAGCTTTCTTT
NA,TRBD1,TRBV19,TRBJ2-4,CASSPGTGKNIQYF,TGTGCCAGTAGTCCCGGGACAGGGAAAAACATTCAGTACTTC
NA,TRBD1,TRBV5-4,TRBJ2-3,CASSPRQGADTQYF,TGTGCCAGCAGCCCCCGACAGGGGGCAGATACGCAGTATTTT
few,NA,TRBV9,TRBJ2-5,CASSPNVGGRGLETQYF,TGTGCCAGCAGCCCCAACGTCGGAGGGCGGGGGCTAGAGACCCAGTACTTC
once,NA,TRBV27,TRBJ1-2,CASSPRSRDYGYTF,TGTGCCAGCAGTCCCCGTTCCAGGGACTATGGCTACACCTTC
NA,TRBD2,TRBV5-1,TRBJ2-1,CASSSASGSVPYNEQFF,TGCGCCAGCAGCTCCGCTAGCGGGAGTGTCCCCTACAATGAGCAGTTCTTC
NA,NA,TRBV7-9,TRBJ2-2,CASSLAHGLGELFF,TGTGCCAGCAGCTTAGCTCACGGTCTCGGGGAGCTGTTTTTT